What follows are 26 T cell receptor beta chains derived from one specimen sequenced in a study of metastatic and nonmetastatic thyroid tumors. TCRdb re-called the PCR reads via MiXCR. The sample has almost 15,000 clones; 25% to 30% are singletons. None of the patients had undergone any treatment ahead of thyroid surgery. Sequenced input: tumor tissue. The receptor set was obtained from a male donor with papillary thyroid cancer or a benign thyroid nodule (not recorded which). Some clones in this sample may be carry-over from other donors' samples.

The V call is TRBV12-3 or TRBV12-4, the J call TRBJ1-2; D is possibly TRBD1 (5 bases). The CDR3 is 13 residues long. The germline V and J ends were trimmed by 5 bases and 4 bases, with 11 bases remaining between them. The DNA of the CDR3 is TGTGCCAGCAGTACCTCAGGGACCTATGGCTACACCTTC. It specifies CASSTSGTYGYTF.

This clone came up many times. The chain recombines TRBV29-1 with TRBJ2-1; 13 bases match TRBD2. CDR1 SQVTM and CDR2 ANQGSEA come from the germline V gene. The ends lost 6 bases at V and 10 bases at J; junction bases unmatched: 3. CDR3 size: 12 residues. CDR3 nucleotides: TGCAGCGTCGGACTAGCGGGAGAGGAGCAGTTCTTC. It translates to CSVGLAGEEQFF.

This chain joins TRBV18 and TRBJ2-7; tentatively, D is TRBD2 (5 bases). The V gene lost 4 bases and the J gene lost 2 bases, with 9 bases spanning the gap. Per the germline V gene, CDR1 is KGHSH and CDR2 is LQKENI. CDR3 length: 13 amino acids. Here the CDR3 reads CASSQTGTYEQYF. Written as DNA, the CDR3 is TGTGCCAGCTCACAAACGGGGACCTACGAGCAGTACTTC.

This clone is categorized as medium-sized. The V gene is TRBV10-3, the J gene TRBJ2-7; 10 bases match TRBD2. V was pared by 7 bases and J by 2 bases, with 8 bases of the junction left unmatched. From germline, CDR1 is ENHRY and CDR2 SYGVKD. The CDR3 totals 15 residues. As DNA, the CDR3 is TGTGCCATCACTGACCCAGCGGGAGGGACCTACGAGCAGTACTTC. Protein sequence: CAITDPAGGTYEQYF.

This clone is large within its sample. The chain joins TRBV11-3 to TRBJ2-1; 15 bases are shared with TRBD2. The germline V gene has CDR1 SGHNT and CDR2 YENEEA. The CDR3 runs to 18 residues. V shed 5 bases and J 7 bases; nucleotides not matched to a gene: 12. CDR3 sequence: CASSQFKAGTSGRNEQFF. In DNA form, the CDR3 reads TGTGCCAGCAGCCAATTTAAGGCCGGGACTAGCGGGAGGAATGAGCAGTTCTTC. Full variable domain (outside the CDR3, taken from reference TRBV11-3 and TRBJ2-1): EAGVVQSPRYKIIEKKQPVAFWCNPISGHNTLYWYLQNLGQGPELLIRYENEEAVDDSQLPKDRFSAERLKGVDSTLKIQPAELGDSAVYLCASSQFKAGTSGRNEQFFGPGTRLTVL.

This clone was detected ten times or more. V and J are TRBV10-3 and TRBJ1-4, with TRBD1 as a possible D gene (5 bases). V shed 8 bases and J shed 0 bases, with 7 bases lying between them. The germline V gene encodes CDR1 ENHRY and CDR2 SYGVKD. The CDR3 consists of 13 residues. DNA for the CDR3: TGTGCCATCGCGGGGGCAACTAATGAAAAACTGTTTTTT. It yields the protein CAIAGATNEKLFF.

This clone was observed a single time. The chain is built from TRBV3-1 and TRBJ2-7; D is undetermined. Germline loops: CDR1 LGHDT, CDR2 YNNKEL (reference sequence). The CDR3 contains 15 residues. V was trimmed by 1 base and J by 7 bases, leaving 17 bases between them. CDR3 bases: TGTGCCAGCAGCCAAGGGTCCCCGTCCTTTTGGGAGCAGTACTTC. Translation: CASSQGSPSFWEQYF.

At least ten counts were recorded for this clone. Given a much more abundant clone one base away, this may be a read error. This chain connects TRBV15 to TRBJ2-5; no clear D gene. The CDR3 sequence is 12 residues long. Germline CDR1 LNHNV, CDR2 YYDKDF (reference sequence). CDR3 sequence: CATGRDQETQYF. DNA of the CDR3: TGTGCCACCGGCAGAGATCAGGAGACCCAGTACTTC.

By its share, this clone is medium-sized (0.01 to 0.1%). The V gene is TRBV30, the J gene TRBJ2-6; D possibly corresponds to TRBD1 (6 bases). Germline-derived CDR1 and CDR2 are GTSNPN and SVGIG (reference sequence). The CDR3 length is 14 residues. V was cut by 4 bases and J by 3 bases, with 10 bases left in between. Written as DNA, the CDR3 is TGTGCCTGGATGGGGGCGGGTGGGGCCAACGTCCTGACTTTC. It codes for CAWMGAGGANVLTF.

Many counts were recorded for this clone. This sequence joins TRBV20-1 and TRBJ2-7; D ambiguous. The V gene lost 0 bases and the J gene lost 2 bases, with 14 bases spanning the gap. This CDR3 contains 15 residues. CDR1 DFQATT and CDR2 SNEGSKA come from the germline V gene (reference sequence). CDR3 region: CSARETDHSTYEQYF. The CDR3 coding sequence is TGCAGTGCTAGAGAAACGGACCACTCCACCTACGAGCAGTACTTC.

This clone is medium-sized within its sample. The chain uses TRBV4-2 and TRBJ1-5; tentative D call: TRBD1 (6 bases). Trimming shortened V by 6 bases and J by 2 bases, and 11 bases separated the two germline ends. Per the germline V gene, CDR1 is LGHNA and CDR2 is YNFKEQ. The length of the CDR3 is 14 residues. CDR3 coding DNA: TGTGCCAGCAGTGGGGCAGGGGGCAATCAGCCCCAGCATTTT. It is translated as CASSGAGGNQPQHF.

This chain uses TRBV15 with TRBJ2-7, with TRBD2 matching 11 bases. J lost 4 bases, V lost 0 bases, and 2 bases had no gene match. Germline V gives CDR1 LNHNV, CDR2 YYDKDF (reference sequence). The CDR3 has 15 residues. The CDR3 region is CATSREASGGYEQYF. The DNA of the CDR3 is TGTGCCACCAGCAGAGAGGCTAGCGGGGGGTACGAGCAGTACTTC.

This clone was observed at least ten times. The J gene is TRBJ1-2, the V gene TRBV6-1; TRBD1 matches 12 bases. V lost 8 bases to trimming and J lost 13 bases; unmatched junction nucleotides: 8. The CDR3 consists of 12 residues. CDR1 is MNHNS, CDR2 SASEGT, per germline. CDR3 DNA: TGTGCCAGCCTCGGGACAGGGGGCTCTAGCACCTTC. This codes for CASLGTGGSSTF.

Concerning this clone itself: This may be a read error: a much more frequent sequence differs by one nucleotide. The chain couples TRBV5-1 to TRBJ1-1; D ambiguous. Germline loops: CDR1 SGHRS, CDR2 YFSETQ. The CDR3 is made up of 12 amino acids. The CDR3 here is CASSLDSSEDFF. The CDR3 nucleotides are TGCGCCAGCAGCTTGGACAGTTCCGAAGATTTCTTT.

This clone was counted between two and nine times. This may be a read error, as it is one base from a much larger clone. This CDR3 reads CASSAETVGPDTQYF. CDR3 sequence (DNA): TGTGCCAGCAGTGCTGAGACAGTGGGCCCAGATACGCAGTATTTT. This chain links TRBV6-4 with TRBJ2-3; tentatively, D is TRBD1 (5 bases). This CDR3 comprises 15 residues. V lost 4 bases, J lost 4 bases, and 15 bases lay in between. CDR1 MRHNA and CDR2 SNTAGT come from the germline V gene.

For this clone: The sample holds other DNA sequences that translate to the same CDR3. The chain has TRBV6-1 and TRBJ2-6; no firm D call. V lost 1 base to trimming and J lost 1 base, with 5 bases between them. Germline-derived CDR1 and CDR2 are MNHNS and SASEGT. The length of the CDR3 is 15 residues. The CDR3 loop reads CASSEGSSGANVLTF. The CDR3 DNA sequence: TGTGCCAGCAGTGAAGGGAGTTCTGGGGCCAACGTCCTGACTTTC.

The V gene is TRBV3-1, the J gene TRBJ1-1; 7 bases agree with TRBD1. Germline lookup yields CDR1 LGHDT and CDR2 YNNKEL (reference sequence). This CDR3 region has 14 residues. V was clipped by 5 bases and J by 6 bases; unmatched bases: 9. For the CDR3, the DNA is TGTGCCAGCAGCGAAACAGGGGTTTGGTCTGAAGCTTTCTTT. It codes for CASSETGVWSEAFF.

The J gene is TRBJ1-1, the V gene TRBV25-1, with D uncertain. The germline V and J ends were trimmed by 5 bases and 5 bases, with 12 bases remaining between them. CDR1 is MGHDK, CDR2 SYGVNS, per germline. CDR3 length: 13 residues. The CDR3 region has the DNA TGTGCCAGCAGTTTTCGCTGGGGAACTGAAGCTTTCTTT. It yields the protein CASSFRWGTEAFF.

This clone was detected only a few times. The chain joins TRBV12-3 or TRBV12-4 to TRBJ2-2, with D unresolved. The CDR3 has 15 amino acids. Trimming removed 5 bases at V and 7 bases at J, with 17 bases between. CDR3 amino acids: CASSPAVGSGGELFF. CDR3 in DNA: TGTGCCAGCAGTCCTGCAGTCGGGTCGGGCGGGGAGCTGTTTTTT.

This chain uses TRBV6-5 with TRBJ2-3, with 13 bases aligning to TRBD2. This CDR3 has 16 amino acids. Germline V gives CDR1 MNHEY, CDR2 SVGAGI. The J segment lost 5 bases and the V segment lost 2 bases, leaving 4 bases of the junction unmatched. CDR3: CASSYLLAGGGDTQYF. DNA for the CDR3: TGTGCCAGCAGTTACCTACTAGCGGGGGGGGGAGATACGCAGTATTTT.

In its sample, this clone was seen many times. CDR3 nucleotide sequence: TGTGCCAGCCGGACAGGGGGGGGTGACACTGAAGCTTTCTTT. Translated: CASRTGGGDTEAFF. The V call is TRBV28, the J call TRBJ1-1, with TRBD1 matching over 10 bases. The V segment lost 8 bases and the J segment 3 bases; nucleotides outside the gene matches: 6. The CDR3 spans 14 residues. The germline V gene has CDR1 MDHEN and CDR2 SYDVKM.

In its sample, this clone was seen a few times. The junction and the germline gene differ at one end; a read error may be behind it. The chain employs TRBV19 and TRBJ1-6, with D uncertain. The CDR3 extends over 14 amino acids. Germline values: CDR1 LNHDA, CDR2 SQIVND (reference sequence). The CDR3 here is CVSNSDGNNSPLHF. CDR3 DNA sequence: TGTGTCAGTAATTCAGACGGTAATAATTCACCCCTCCACTTT.

In the case of this clone: Mismatch with germline at one junction end may stem from a read error. The chain is built from TRBV30 and TRBJ2-3, with D maybe TRBD2 (5 bases). CDR1 is GTSNPN, CDR2 SVGIG, per germline (reference sequence). The CDR3 is 14 residues long. The CDR3 coding sequence is TGTGCCTGTAGTGTAGAGGGTGGTGCATATACGCAGTATTTT. Its protein is CACSVEGGAYTQYF.

This clone was detected only a few times. This chain joins TRBV2 and TRBJ2-7; possible D gene TRBD2, 6 bases. Germline CDR1 SNHLY, CDR2 FYNNEI. The ends were cut back, 3 bases at V and 7 bases at J, with 16 bases in the middle. CDR3 length: 14 amino acids. The CDR3 nucleotides are TGTGCCAGCAGTGAGTTACTAGCTTGGCAGGAGCAGTACTTC. Translation gives CASSELLAWQEQYF. Full variable domain (missing parts from reference TRBV2 and TRBJ2-7): EPEVTQTPSHQVTQMGQEVILRCVPISNHLYFYWYRQILGQKVEFLVSFYNNEISEKSEIFDDQFSVERPDGSNFTLKIRSTKLEDSAMYFCASSELLAWQEQYFGPGTRLTVT.

Concerning this clone itself: Compared with germline, one end of the junction differs, possibly owing to a read error. The chain uses TRBV20-1 and TRBJ2-7; no clear D gene. The CDR3 loop spans 16 amino acids. Germline values: CDR1 DFQATT, CDR2 SNEGSKA (reference sequence). The CDR3 DNA follows: TGCACTGCTAGGCCAACATGGTCAGGAGACTGCTACGAGCAGTACTTC. Its translation: CTARPTWSGDCYEQYF.

This clone is labeled medium-sized. The chain is built from TRBV25-1 and TRBJ2-7; D might be TRBD1 (6 bases). The length of the CDR3 is 17 residues. V was trimmed by 6 bases and J by 1 base, leaving 22 bases between them. Germline V gives CDR1 MGHDK, CDR2 SYGVNS. CDR3 amino acids: CASRADWGRGQSYEQYF. For the CDR3, the DNA is TGTGCCAGCAGGGCCGATTGGGGCAGGGGTCAATCCTACGAGCAGTACTTC.